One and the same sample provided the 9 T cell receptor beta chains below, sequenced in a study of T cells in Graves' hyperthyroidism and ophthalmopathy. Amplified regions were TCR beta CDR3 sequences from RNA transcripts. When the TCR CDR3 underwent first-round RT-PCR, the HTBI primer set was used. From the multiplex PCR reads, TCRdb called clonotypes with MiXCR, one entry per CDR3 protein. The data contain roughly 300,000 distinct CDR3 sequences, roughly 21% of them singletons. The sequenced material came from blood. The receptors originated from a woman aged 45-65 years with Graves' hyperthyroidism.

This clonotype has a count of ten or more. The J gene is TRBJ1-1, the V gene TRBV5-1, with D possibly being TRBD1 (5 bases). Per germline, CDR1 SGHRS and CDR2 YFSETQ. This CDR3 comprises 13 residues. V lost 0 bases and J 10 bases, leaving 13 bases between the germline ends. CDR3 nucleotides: TGCGCCAGCAGCTTGGAACGTACAGGAGTAGCTTTCTTT. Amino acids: CASSLERTGVAFF.

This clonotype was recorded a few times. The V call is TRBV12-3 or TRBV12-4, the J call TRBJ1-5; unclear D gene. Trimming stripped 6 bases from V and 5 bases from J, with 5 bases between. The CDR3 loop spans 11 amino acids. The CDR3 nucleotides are TGTGCCAGCAGCCAGGATCAGCCCCAGCATTTT. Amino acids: CASSQDQPQHF.

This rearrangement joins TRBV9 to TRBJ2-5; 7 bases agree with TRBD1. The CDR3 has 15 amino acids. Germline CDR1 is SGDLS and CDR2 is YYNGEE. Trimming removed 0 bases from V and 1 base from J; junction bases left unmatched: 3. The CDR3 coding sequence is TGTGCCAGCAGCGTAGCTGGGACAGCCCAAGAGACCCAGTACTTC. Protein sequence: CASSVAGTAQETQYF.

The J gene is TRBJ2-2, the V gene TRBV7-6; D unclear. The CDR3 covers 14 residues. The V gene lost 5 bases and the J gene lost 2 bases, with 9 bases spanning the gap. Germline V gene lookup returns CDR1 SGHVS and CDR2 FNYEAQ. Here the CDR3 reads CASSQTPNTGELFF. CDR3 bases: TGTGCCAGCAGCCAGACACCTAACACCGGGGAGCTGTTTTTT.

The CDR3 bases are TGTGCCAGGATACAGGGCATGAACACTGAAGCTTTCTTT. Translation gives CARIQGMNTEAFF. The V call is TRBV7-8, the J call TRBJ1-1, with a possible D match to TRBD1 (6 bases). The germline CDR1 and CDR2 sequences are SGHVS and FQNEAQ. With 9 bases removed from V and 0 bases from J, the gap between germline ends came to 11 bases. This CDR3 has 13 residues. Supplemented by reference TRBV7-8 and TRBJ1-1, the full variable domain reads GAGVSQSPRYKVAKRGQDVALRCDPISGHVSLFWYQQALGQGPEFLTYFQNEAQLDKSGLPSDRFFAERPEGSVSTLKIQRTQQEDSAVYLCARIQGMNTEAFFGQGTRLTVV.

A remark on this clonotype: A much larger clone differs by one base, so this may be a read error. CDR3: CASSPNSGNGNEQFF. CDR3 bases: TGTGCCAGCAGCCCGAATAGCGGTAACGGAAATGAGCAGTTCTTC. This chain uses TRBV7-8 with TRBJ2-1; the D gene is possibly TRBD2 (6 bases). From germline, CDR1 is SGHVS and CDR2 FQNEAQ. The CDR3 length is 15 residues. Trimming removed 5 bases at V and 7 bases at J, with 18 bases between.

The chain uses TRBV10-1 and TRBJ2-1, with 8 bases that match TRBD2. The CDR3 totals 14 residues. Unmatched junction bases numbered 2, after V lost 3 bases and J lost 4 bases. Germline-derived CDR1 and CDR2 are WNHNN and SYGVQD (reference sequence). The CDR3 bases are TGCGCCAGCAGTGAATCTAGCGGGTACAATGAGCAGTTCTTC. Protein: CASSESSGYNEQFF.

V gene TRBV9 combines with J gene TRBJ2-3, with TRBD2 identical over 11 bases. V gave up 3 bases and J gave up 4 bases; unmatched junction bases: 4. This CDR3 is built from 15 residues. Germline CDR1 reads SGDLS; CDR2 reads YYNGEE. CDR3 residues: CASSGSGGASDTQYF. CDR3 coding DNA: TGTGCCAGCAGCGGTAGCGGGGGGGCGTCAGATACGCAGTATTTT.

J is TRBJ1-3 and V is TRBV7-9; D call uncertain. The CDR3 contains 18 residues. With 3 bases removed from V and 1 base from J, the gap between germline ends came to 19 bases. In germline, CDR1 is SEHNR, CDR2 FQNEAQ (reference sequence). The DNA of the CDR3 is TGTGCCAGCAGCTTTGACCTTTTTCCCAGACGATCTGGAAACACCATATATTTT. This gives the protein CASSFDLFPRRSGNTIYF.